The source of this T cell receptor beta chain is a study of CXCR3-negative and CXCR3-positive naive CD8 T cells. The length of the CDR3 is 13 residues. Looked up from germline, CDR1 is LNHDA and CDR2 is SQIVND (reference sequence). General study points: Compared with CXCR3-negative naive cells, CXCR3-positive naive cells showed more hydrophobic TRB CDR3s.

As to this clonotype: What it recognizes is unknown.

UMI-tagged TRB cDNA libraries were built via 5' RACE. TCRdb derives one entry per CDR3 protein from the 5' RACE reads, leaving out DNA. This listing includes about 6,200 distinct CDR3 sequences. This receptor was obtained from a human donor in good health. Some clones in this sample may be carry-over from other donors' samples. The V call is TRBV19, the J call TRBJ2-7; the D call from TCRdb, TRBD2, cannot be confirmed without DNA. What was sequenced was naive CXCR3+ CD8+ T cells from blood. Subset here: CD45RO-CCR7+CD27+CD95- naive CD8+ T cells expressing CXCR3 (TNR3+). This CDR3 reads CASSGTRKYEQYF.